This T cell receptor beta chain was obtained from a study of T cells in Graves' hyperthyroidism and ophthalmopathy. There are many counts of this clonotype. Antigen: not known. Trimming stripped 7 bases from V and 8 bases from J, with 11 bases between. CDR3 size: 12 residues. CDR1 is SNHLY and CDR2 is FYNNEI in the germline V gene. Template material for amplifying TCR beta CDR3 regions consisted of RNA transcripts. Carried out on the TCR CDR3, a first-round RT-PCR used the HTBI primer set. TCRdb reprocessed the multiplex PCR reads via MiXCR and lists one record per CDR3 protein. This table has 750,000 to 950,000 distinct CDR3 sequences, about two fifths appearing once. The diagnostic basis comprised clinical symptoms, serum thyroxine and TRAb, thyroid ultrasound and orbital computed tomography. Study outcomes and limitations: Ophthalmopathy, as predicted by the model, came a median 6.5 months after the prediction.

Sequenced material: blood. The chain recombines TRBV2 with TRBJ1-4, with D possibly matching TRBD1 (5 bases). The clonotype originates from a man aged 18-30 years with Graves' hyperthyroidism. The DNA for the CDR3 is TGTGCCAGCAAAGGGGAGGGGGAAAAACTGTTTTTT. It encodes CASKGEGEKLFF.